The clone carrying this T cell receptor (beta chain) was seen a handful of times. The antigen remains unidentified. The V gene's germline CDR1 is MGHDK and CDR2 SYGVNS. CDR3 length equals 11 residues. Trimming pared 4 bases from V and 6 bases from J, leaving 5 bases between. Expressed TCRB transcripts were sequenced, since all the RNA that had been isolated was reverse transcribed. Produced via immunoSEQ multiplex PCR; TCRdb's table is partial and in-frame only. The sample lists about 270,000 clones, around 15% occurring once. The sample originates from a study of beta chain features in type 1 diabetes. On the study more broadly: In all, some 110 million sorted cells from all samples were analyzed.

Notes on the study in general: Among all four CD4+ subsets, Type 1 diabetes patients had TCRB CDR3s that were moderately but significantly shorter.

Cells sorted by CD45RO/CCR7/CD25/CD127/CD95/CD27 comprised CD4+ naive, central memory, regulatory and stem cell-like memory cells. J is TRBJ2-3 and V is TRBV25-1; D gene ambiguous. This receptor was taken from a man aged 30 to 39 with type 1 diabetes. Sequenced sample: naive CD4+ T cells from blood. CDR3 nucleotide sequence: TGTGCCAGCAGTGTATCGGATACGCAGTATTTT. This translates into CASSVSDTQYF.